The 26 T cell receptor beta chains given below trace back to one sample, sequenced in a study of OX40 agonist ivuxolimab in advanced cancers. The method was immunoSEQ multiplex PCR; TCRdb's version includes in-frame clones alone and lacks a portion of them. The sample shows approximately 58,000 clones, less than 90% of them seen only once. This material consisted of CD4+ or CD8+ T cells sorted from blood, taken in a trial of the OX40 agonist ivuxolimab. The receptor set was obtained from an adult with an advanced solid tumor such as melanoma, head and neck, liver or kidney cancer.

This clone was found once. The chain carries TRBV7-3 and TRBJ2-3; D is ambiguous. CDR3 length equals 13 residues. V shed 5 bases and J shed 4 bases, with 10 bases lying between them. Germline V gene data show CDR1 as SGHTA and CDR2 as FQGTGA. CDR3 in amino acids: CASSPVRSDTQYF. The CDR3 DNA follows: TGTGCCAGCAGCCCAGTCAGGTCAGATACGCAGTATTTT.

This clone was counted between two and nine times. The J gene is TRBJ1-4, the V gene TRBV5-1; D is undetermined. V was pared by 1 base and J by 8 bases, with 9 bases between. The CDR3 runs to 13 residues. CDR1 SGHRS and CDR2 YFSETQ come from the germline V gene. For the CDR3, the DNA is TGCGCCAGCAGCTTGAGAATGGCAGAAAAACTGTTTTTT. This codes for CASSLRMAEKLFF.

The chain employs TRBV19 and TRBJ2-2; D is tentatively TRBD1 or TRBD2 (5 bases each). Germline V gives CDR1 LNHDA, CDR2 SQIVND (reference sequence). The ends were cut back, 7 bases at V and 0 bases at J, with 9 bases in the middle. CDR3 length equals 14 residues. For the CDR3, the DNA is TGTGCCAGTATGAGGGGCACGAACACCGGGGAGCTGTTTTTT. Translating gives CASMRGTNTGELFF.

This clone was recorded once. This chain links TRBV19 with TRBJ2-7; TRBD1 aligns across 9 bases. The CDR3 covers 15 residues. CDR1 LNHDA and CDR2 SQIVND come from the germline V gene (reference sequence). J gave up 2 bases and V 6 bases, and 8 bases lay outside the gene matches. This CDR3 reads CASSKKGTGTYEQYF. CDR3 nucleotide sequence: TGTGCCAGTAGCAAAAAGGGGACAGGGACCTACGAGCAGTACTTC.

The chain joins TRBV7-9 to TRBJ2-7; D might be TRBD1 or TRBD2, each matching 5 bases. V was clipped by 5 bases and J by 3 bases, with 11 bases between them. This CDR3 spans 13 amino acids. The germline gives CDR1 SEHNR, CDR2 FQNEAQ (reference sequence). In DNA form, the CDR3 reads TGTGCCAGCAGCATCGTTGGGGGCTACGAGCAGTACTTC. The encoded protein is CASSIVGGYEQYF. Complete variable domain (other parts from reference TRBV7-9 and TRBJ2-7): DTGVSQNPRHKITKRGQNVTFRCDPISEHNRLYWYRQTLGQGPEFLTYFQNEAQLEKSRLLSDRFSAERPKGSFSTLEIQRTEQGDSAMYLCASSIVGGYEQYFGPGTRLTVT.

This chain joins TRBV30 and TRBJ1-5; no clear D gene. V lost 2 bases and J lost 1, with 3 bases in between. Germline loops: CDR1 GTSNPN, CDR2 SVGIG (reference sequence). The length of the CDR3 is 12 residues. The CDR3 DNA reads TGTGCCTGGAGTATGAGCAATCAGCCCCAGCATTTT. It specifies CAWSMSNQPQHF.

This chain's CDR3 is CATAMMHYEQFF. CDR3 sequence (DNA): TGTGCCACCGCGATGATGCACTATGAGCAGTTCTTC. This chain connects TRBV28 to TRBJ2-1, with D uncertain. The V end was cut by 10 bases, the J end by 8 bases, with 15 bases between. The CDR3 runs to 12 residues. The germline gives CDR1 MDHEN, CDR2 SYDVKM.

In nucleotides, the CDR3 is TGTGCCTGGAGTGTTAGTGGCACAGATACGCAGTATTTT. Protein product: CAWSVSGTDTQYF. The chain couples TRBV30 to TRBJ2-3; D ambiguous. In germline, CDR1 is GTSNPN, CDR2 SVGIG (reference sequence). The CDR3 loop spans 13 amino acids. Trimming removed 0 bases from V and 1 base from J, with 5 bases in between.

The chain has TRBV27 and TRBJ2-2; D ambiguous. CDR1 MNHEY and CDR2 SMNVEV come from the germline V gene (reference sequence). V was clipped by 5 bases and J by 5 bases, with 9 bases between them. This CDR3 is 13 amino acids long. The chain's CDR3 is CASSLRRTGELFF. CDR3 DNA sequence: TGTGCCAGCAGTCTTCGTCGGACCGGGGAGCTGTTTTTT.

The chain is built from TRBV5-1 and TRBJ2-1, with TRBD2 matching over 10 bases. Germline CDR1 SGHRS, CDR2 YFSETQ. Losses at the gene ends were 2 bases for V and 15 bases for J; bases not matched to a gene: 8. The CDR3 loop spans 13 amino acids. As DNA, the CDR3 is TGCGCCAGCAGCTTTCTAGCGGGAGTAGCCCCGTTCTTC. As protein: CASSFLAGVAPFF.

J is TRBJ1-1 and V is TRBV19, with D possibly TRBD1 on 6 matching bases. The CDR3 extends over 15 amino acids. Trimming took 5 bases from V and 6 from J, leaving 19 bases between them. CDR1 and CDR2 from the germline V gene are LNHDA and SQIVND (reference sequence). The CDR3 is CASSSSGQGRAEAFF. CDR3 nucleotide sequence: TGTGCCAGTAGTTCGTCGGGTCAGGGGAGGGCTGAAGCTTTCTTT.

The table lists this clone with a count of one. The chain combines TRBV3-1 (or the pseudogene TRBV3-2) with TRBJ2-1; no definite D call. Trimming took off 8 bases at V and 9 bases at J, with 5 bases between the two ends. The germline V gene encodes CDR1 LGHDT and CDR2 YNNKEL (reference sequence). The CDR3 is 9 residues long. CDR3 sequence (DNA): TGTGCCAGCTCCGTTGAGCAGTTCTTC. Translating gives CASSVEQFF.

CDR3: CASIQGTEAFF. The CDR3 DNA is TGTGCCAGCATACAGGGGACTGAAGCTTTCTTT. V is TRBV7-2 and J is TRBJ1-1; TRBD1 aligns across 7 bases. CDR1 SGHTA and CDR2 FQGNSA come from the germline V gene. The CDR3 spans 11 residues. V lost 7 bases to trimming and J lost 5 bases; unmatched junction nucleotides: 1.

The CDR3 is CASSLATRGLEKLFF. The CDR3 DNA sequence: TGCGCCAGCAGCTTGGCGACCAGGGGGCTGGAAAAACTGTTTTTT. The chain carries TRBV5-1 and TRBJ1-4, with 8 nucleotides matching TRBD1. The CDR3 has 15 residues. Germline V gene lookup returns CDR1 SGHRS and CDR2 YFSETQ. V lost 0 bases to trimming and J lost 8 bases; unmatched junction nucleotides: 6.

The chain employs TRBV5-5 and TRBJ1-1, with D tentatively TRBD1 (5 bases). The CDR3 is 13 residues long. V dropped 4 bases and J dropped 2 bases, with 9 bases sitting between them. In germline, CDR1 is SGHKS, CDR2 YYEKEE (reference sequence). The CDR3: CASSLGPNTEAFF. The CDR3 DNA follows: TGTGCCAGCAGCCTGGGGCCTAACACTGAAGCTTTCTTT.

The CDR3 is CASSQDRREAHTDTQYF. DNA for the CDR3: TGTGCCAGCAGCCAAGATCGGCGGGAGGCCCACACAGATACGCAGTATTTT. V usage is TRBV4-2 and J usage is TRBJ2-3; the match to TRBD2 covers 8 bases. J was trimmed by 2 bases and V by 0 bases; bases with no gene match: 7. The CDR3 runs to 17 residues. From germline, CDR1 is LGHNA and CDR2 YNFKEQ.

The chain combines TRBV9 with TRBJ1-1; 10 bases align to TRBD1. Germline V lookup: CDR1 SGDLS, CDR2 YYNGEE. The V and J ends lost 4 bases and 6 bases, in that order; junction bases with no gene match: 9. The CDR3 consists of 15 residues. CDR3 bases: TGTGCCAGCAGCACGAGGGACAGGGGTGGGTCTGAAGCTTTCTTT. As protein: CASSTRDRGGSEAFF.

This clone has more than one count but fewer than ten. The chain joins TRBV29-1 to TRBJ1-1; no clear D. In germline, CDR1 is SQVTM, CDR2 ANQGSEA. The CDR3 is 12 amino acids. Trimming shortened V by 4 bases and J by 0 bases, and 6 bases separated the two germline ends. As DNA, the CDR3 is TGCAGCGTTGGGACGGTGAACACTGAAGCTTTCTTT. Protein product: CSVGTVNTEAFF.

The rearrangement links TRBV11-2 to TRBJ2-3, with D tentatively TRBD2 (5 bases). Trimming cost V 1 base and J 5 bases, with 10 bases left between them. Germline V lookup: CDR1 SGHAT, CDR2 FQNNGV. The CDR3 spans 14 residues. The CDR3 sequence: CASSLGLAGDTQYF. CDR3 coding DNA: TGTGCCAGCAGCTTAGGTCTGGCGGGAGATACGCAGTATTTT. The complete variable domain, with remaining parts taken from reference TRBV11-2 and TRBJ2-3, reads EAGVAQSPRYKIIEKRQSVAFWCNPISGHATLYWYQQILGQGPKLLIQFQNNGVVDDSQLPKDRFSAERLKGVDSTLKIQPAKLEDSAVYLCASSLGLAGDTQYFGPGTRLTVL.

The J gene is TRBJ2-5, the V gene TRBV7-9; unclear D gene. This CDR3 has 14 amino acids. Deletions cut 10 bases from V and 2 bases from J, with 17 bases between. In germline, CDR1 is SEHNR, CDR2 FQNEAQ (reference sequence). CDR3 region: CATQSSGIQETQYF. DNA of the CDR3: TGTGCCACCCAATCGTCAGGAATTCAAGAGACCCAGTACTTC.

V and J are TRBV5-1 and TRBJ2-7, with a tentative D call TRBD2 (5 bases). V lost 4 bases and J lost 5, with 16 bases in between. Germline-derived CDR1 and CDR2 are SGHRS and YFSETQ. This CDR3 has 14 residues. The CDR3 here is CASSAYPLVNEQYF. In DNA form, the CDR3 reads TGCGCCAGCAGCGCCTACCCACTAGTTAACGAGCAGTACTTC.

This chain joins TRBV28 and TRBJ1-1; tentative D call: TRBD1 (6 bases). V was shortened by 2 bases and J by 8 bases, with 12 bases between the two germline ends. The CDR3 has 13 residues. CDR1 is MDHEN and CDR2 is SYDVKM in the germline V gene. In DNA, the CDR3 is TGTGCCAGCAGTTTAGGCAGGGGAGGCGAAGCTTTCTTT. Its translation is CASSLGRGGEAFF.

The chain uses TRBV28 and TRBJ2-1, with TRBD2 identical over 13 bases. CDR3 length equals 17 residues. The trim removed 6 bases at V and 7 bases at J, leaving 12 bases unmatched. Germline assignment: CDR1 MDHEN and CDR2 SYDVKM. CDR3 bases: TGTGCCAGCAGCTCTACTACTAGCGGGAGGGCAGTAAATGAGCAGTTCTTC. The encoded protein is CASSSTTSGRAVNEQFF.

The chain carries TRBV19 and TRBJ1-2; D uncertain. The CDR3 has 14 amino acids. CDR1 is LNHDA, CDR2 SQIVND, per germline (reference sequence). V lost 6 bases to trimming and J lost 2 bases, with 13 bases between them. CDR3: CASSPMGENYGYTF. The CDR3 DNA reads as TGTGCCAGTAGCCCCATGGGAGAAAACTATGGCTACACCTTC.

This sequence joins TRBV29-1 and TRBJ2-1, with TRBD2 matching 10 bases. V dropped 5 bases and J dropped 6; count of bases not matched to a gene: 7. This CDR3 has 14 residues. The germline V gene has CDR1 SQVTM and CDR2 ANQGSEA. In DNA form, the CDR3 reads TGCAGCGTTCTTCCGAGACTAGCGGGCAATGAGCAGTTCTTC. Its translation is CSVLPRLAGNEQFF.

The chain is built from TRBV29-1 and TRBJ2-1; 8 nucleotides align to TRBD2. Unmatched junction bases numbered 3, after V lost 3 bases and J lost 2 bases. Germline loops: CDR1 SQVTM, CDR2 ANQGSEA. This CDR3 has 14 amino acids. CDR3 nucleotides: TGCAGCGTTGATACTAGCGGAGCCTACAATGAGCAGTTCTTC. This sequence encodes CSVDTSGAYNEQFF.